The 32 T cell receptor beta chains below come from one sample, sequenced in a study of blood T cell repertoires in COVID-19 (dated by TCRdb to the early 2020s). Library construction relied on the immunoSEQ multiplex PCR assay. TCRdb took over this immuneACCESS table, retaining in-frame rearrangements with V and J assigned. Such tables are incomplete; in checked studies, under half of the missing clones stem from an unresolved V gene, and the remainder is unexplained. In this sample the table shows roughly 200,000 clones, roughly 89% of which occur a single time. The ten largest clones represent roughly 0.56% of the sample. The sequenced sample consisted of peripheral blood. All receptors derive from a man aged 50 to 59 with acute or convalescent COVID-19.

The rearrangement links TRBV21-1 to TRBJ2-7; the DNA was not used to check the table's D call, TRBD2. TRBV21-1 is labeled a pseudogene. There are 14 residues in the CDR3. CDR3 protein: CASSKEGKSGEQYV. The CDR3 region has the DNA TGTGCCAGCAGCAAAGAAGGCAAGTCGGGTGAGCAGTACGTC.

The chain links TRBV7-8 to TRBJ1-1; the D is unclear. CDR3 length: 14 amino acids. V was pared by 1 base and J by 2 bases, with 8 bases between. Germline values: CDR1 SGHVS, CDR2 FQNEAQ. For the CDR3, the DNA is TGTGCCAGCAGCTTAGTCGCGGTTAACACTGAAGCTTTCTTT. Translated, it gives CASSLVAVNTEAFF.

This clone was seen only a few times. This rearrangement joins TRBV9 to TRBJ2-2, with D possibly matching TRBD2 (7 bases). The CDR3 runs to 17 residues. Trimming removed 2 bases at V and 1 base at J, with 15 bases between. CDR1 and CDR2 (germline): SGDLS, YYNGEE. CDR3 region: CASSVPIGGLNTGELFF. CDR3 sequence (DNA): TGTGCCAGCAGCGTCCCTATCGGGGGGCTGAACACCGGGGAGCTGTTTTTT.

The rearrangement uses TRBV11-2 and TRBJ1-4; D is possibly TRBD1 (5 bases). The CDR3 is 15 amino acids. Germline lookup yields CDR1 SGHAT and CDR2 FQNNGV. V was cut by 5 bases and J by 8 bases, with 18 bases left in between. The CDR3, as DNA: TGTGCCAGCAGCCTGGGCACGGGGGTGGGGGAAAAACTGTTTTTT. This codes for CASSLGTGVGEKLFF.

V usage is TRBV3-1 (or the pseudogene TRBV3-2) and J usage is TRBJ1-3; D unresolved. Germline V CDR1 and CDR2: LGHDT, YNNKEL (reference sequence). CDR3 length equals 12 residues. V was shortened by 4 bases and J by 4 bases, with 5 bases between the two germline ends. CDR3 sequence reads: CASSLQGNTIYF. The CDR3 DNA follows: TGTGCCAGCAGCCTCCAGGGAAACACCATATATTTT.

The chain links TRBV11-2 to TRBJ2-7; 8 nucleotides match TRBD2. CDR1 and CDR2 (germline): SGHAT, FQNNGV. Germline trimming cut 11 bases from V and 4 bases from J; bases unmatched to any gene: 7. This CDR3 has 12 amino acids. CDR3 protein: CAGGAGGYEQYF. CDR3 coding DNA: TGTGCCGGAGGGGCGGGAGGTTACGAGCAGTACTTC.

This chain links TRBV6-6 with TRBJ1-2; unclear D gene. With 5 bases removed from V and 8 bases from J, the gap between germline ends came to 12 bases. Germline values: CDR1 MNHNY, CDR2 SVGAGI (reference sequence). CDR3 length equals 12 residues. The CDR3 region has the DNA TGTGCCAGCAGTAAGTCGGGGAGCGGCTACACCTTC. Residues: CASSKSGSGYTF.

The gene calls are TRBV11-2 and TRBJ2-2; a possible D gene is TRBD1 (5 bases). The V end was cut by 3 bases, the J end by 5 bases, with 10 bases between. The germline CDR1 and CDR2 sequences are SGHAT and FQNNGV. This CDR3 is built from 14 residues. The CDR3 DNA sequence: TGTGCCAGCAGCTTCAGGGTGGGGACCGGGGAGCTGTTTTTT. Translation: CASSFRVGTGELFF.

The rearrangement joins TRBV5-1 to TRBJ2-5; 14 bases agree with TRBD2. The germline gives CDR1 SGHRS, CDR2 YFSETQ. With 2 bases clipped from V and 4 bases from J, the junction kept 4 bases outside the gene matches. This CDR3 is 16 amino acids long. As DNA, the CDR3 is TGCGCCAGCAGCTTTATGGGACTAGCGGGGGCAGAGACCCAGTACTTC. Translating it yields CASSFMGLAGAETQYF.

CDR3 sequence reads: CASSLGDGEAEAFF. CDR3 nucleotides: TGTGCCAGCAGCTTAGGGGACGGGGAGGCTGAAGCTTTCTTT. J is TRBJ1-1 and V is TRBV11-3, with D maybe TRBD1 (5 bases). The germline CDR1 and CDR2 sequences are SGHNT and YENEEA. With 1 base removed from V and 6 bases from J, the gap between germline ends came to 12 bases. This CDR3 has 14 amino acids.

This chain uses TRBV7-8 with TRBJ2-3, with TRBD1 matching 8 bases. The junction had 6 bases not matched to a gene; V was cut back by 6 bases and J by 1 base. The CDR3 extends over 15 amino acids. Germline V gene lookup returns CDR1 SGHVS and CDR2 FQNEAQ. The chain's CDR3 is CASRPDRVGTDTQYF. CDR3 DNA: TGTGCCAGCAGGCCGGACAGGGTTGGCACAGATACGCAGTATTTT.

The chain joins TRBV30 to TRBJ2-2, with 7 nucleotides matching TRBD1. Germline V gene sequence: CDR1 GTSNPN, CDR2 SVGIG (reference sequence). V shed 5 bases, J shed 4 bases, and the junction held 13 bases outside the gene matches. The CDR3 is 16 amino acids. The CDR3 DNA sequence: TGTGCCTGGGGGGGACAGACCGTTTTCATCACCGGGGAGCTGTTTTTT. Translating gives CAWGGQTVFITGELFF.

J is TRBJ1-2 and V is TRBV9; D is unclear. The CDR3 totals 10 residues. The V end was cut by 3 bases, the J end by 6 bases, with 3 bases between. CDR1 and CDR2 from the germline V gene are SGDLS and YYNGEE. DNA of the CDR3: TGTGCCAGCAGCGGAGATGGCTACACCTTC. Protein: CASSGDGYTF.

A few counts support this clone. This chain links TRBV7-9 with TRBJ2-7, with 9 positions matching TRBD2. Trimming cost V 6 bases and J 5 bases; bases outside gene matches: 8. Germline CDR1 SEHNR, CDR2 FQNEAQ (reference sequence). CDR3 length: 14 residues. The DNA for the CDR3 is TGTGCCAGCAGTCCAAATAGCGGGAGACACGAGCAGTACTTC. It encodes CASSPNSGRHEQYF.

The chain carries TRBV2 and TRBJ2-1; 12 nucleotides align to TRBD2. Trimming at V came to 5 bases and at J to 6 bases, leaving 5 bases not matched to a gene. The CDR3 consists of 15 residues. CDR1 SNHLY and CDR2 FYNNEI come from the germline V gene. CDR3 sequence: CASSLLAGGSNEQFF. The CDR3 DNA follows: TGTGCCAGCAGTCTACTAGCGGGAGGCTCCAATGAGCAGTTCTTC.

This clone came up once. This chain links TRBV28 with TRBJ1-3; 7 bases line up with TRBD1. Germline V lookup: CDR1 MDHEN, CDR2 SYDVKM. V shed 7 bases, J shed 3 bases, and the junction held 15 bases outside the gene matches. This CDR3 spans 17 amino acids. The CDR3 region has the DNA TGTGCCAGCACTCCCGTCCGGGCAGGGGGTATTGGAAACACCATATATTTT. The encoded protein is CASTPVRAGGIGNTIYF.

Remarks on this clone: Other DNA variants within this sample encode the same CDR3. The rearrangement joins TRBV27 to TRBJ2-1; 13 bases match TRBD2. V lost 2 bases, J lost 3 bases, and 13 bases stayed unmatched. Germline assignment: CDR1 MNHEY and CDR2 SMNVEV (reference sequence). The CDR3 has 20 amino acids. The CDR3 spells CASSLGLAGDLSTGYNEQFF. CDR3 sequence (DNA): TGTGCCAGCAGTTTAGGACTAGCGGGAGACTTATCGACAGGCTACAATGAGCAGTTCTTC.

The chain employs TRBV10-3 and TRBJ1-1, with unresolved D. Trimming took off 2 bases at V and 6 bases at J, with 7 bases between the two ends. Germline V gives CDR1 ENHRY, CDR2 SYGVKD. This CDR3 region has 12 residues. Written as DNA, the CDR3 is TGTGCCATCAGTGAGCCCGCGGCTGAAGCTTTCTTT. It yields the protein CAISEPAAEAFF.

This clone was found a few times. The gene calls are TRBV10-3 and TRBJ2-7; the D is unclear. Germline loops: CDR1 ENHRY, CDR2 SYGVKD. The CDR3 totals 13 residues. V gave up 4 bases and J gave up 0 bases, with 7 bases separating them. DNA for the CDR3: TGTGCCATCAGTGGGCGGTCCTCCTACGAGCAGTACTTC. Translated, it gives CAISGRSSYEQYF.

The chain couples TRBV19 to TRBJ1-6; 8 positions match TRBD1. V was clipped by 8 bases and J by 3 bases; unmatched bases: 9. Germline values: CDR1 LNHDA, CDR2 SQIVND (reference sequence). This CDR3 has 16 residues. The CDR3 DNA is TGTGCCAGTCACACAGGACAGGGCGTCTATAATTCACCCCTCCACTTT. Amino acids: CASHTGQGVYNSPLHF.

This clone was observed a single time. The chain is built from TRBV9 and TRBJ2-1; TRBD2 agrees at 8 bases. V was clipped by 2 bases and J by 4 bases; unmatched bases: 5. CDR3 length: 15 amino acids. Germline CDR1 reads SGDLS; CDR2 reads YYNGEE. The CDR3 sequence: CASSVDSGIYNEQFF. The CDR3 DNA follows: TGTGCCAGCAGCGTCGATAGCGGGATATACAATGAGCAGTTCTTC.

V is TRBV2 and J is TRBJ1-6, with TRBD1 matching 7 bases. V shed 8 bases, J shed 7 bases, and the junction held 8 bases outside the gene matches. Germline V gene sequence: CDR1 SNHLY, CDR2 FYNNEI. The CDR3 consists of 14 residues. The CDR3 protein is CASFTGTVNSPLHF. CDR3 DNA: TGTGCCAGCTTTACCGGGACAGTAAATTCACCCCTCCACTTT.

The chain employs TRBV15 and TRBJ2-3; 10 positions agree with TRBD2. J gave up 14 bases and V 3 bases, and 11 bases lay outside the gene matches. The germline gives CDR1 LNHNV, CDR2 YYDKDF (reference sequence). There are 14 residues in the CDR3. Here the CDR3 DNA reads TGTGCCACCAGCAGGCCCCTAGCGGGAGTTCGCCCGTATTTT. This gives the protein CATSRPLAGVRPYF.

V usage is TRBV10-3 and J usage is TRBJ2-1; the match to TRBD1 covers 8 bases. This CDR3 spans 15 amino acids. The germline V gene encodes CDR1 ENHRY and CDR2 SYGVKD. The ends lost 2 bases at V and 5 bases at J; junction bases unmatched: 5. As DNA, the CDR3 is TGTGCCATCAGTGAGATGGGACAGGAAAACAATGAGCAGTTCTTC. Residues: CAISEMGQENNEQFF.

The chain recombines TRBV4-3 with TRBJ1-6; D ambiguous. Looked up from germline, CDR1 is LGHNA and CDR2 is YSLEER. V was pared by 2 bases and J by 3 bases, with 8 bases between. The CDR3 is 15 residues long. The CDR3 DNA follows: TGCGCCAGCAGCCAACAGGTCGGCTATAATTCACCCCTCCACTTT. Translating it yields CASSQQVGYNSPLHF.

This clone has only one observation. A junction boundary mismatches the germline segment, possibly from a read error. The V and J genes are TRBV18 and TRBJ2-3, with 8 bases matching TRBD2. Looked up from germline, CDR1 is KGHSH and CDR2 is LQKENI. The CDR3 has 15 residues. The CDR3: CTSSPRELAADTQYF. CDR3 nucleotide sequence: TGTACCAGCTCACCACGGGAACTAGCGGCAGATACGCAGTATTTT. The full variable domain, completed using reference TRBV18 and TRBJ2-3, is NAGVMQNPRHLVRRRGQEARLRCSPMKGHSHVYWYRQLPEEGLKFMVYLQKENIIDESGMPKERFSAEFPKEGPSILRIQQVVRGDSAAYFCTSSPRELAADTQYFGPGTRLTVL.

The rearrangement joins TRBV28 to TRBJ1-5; perhaps TRBD1 as D (5 bases). Germline CDR1 is MDHEN and CDR2 is SYDVKM. Trimming shortened V by 8 bases and J by 2 bases, and 13 bases separated the two germline ends. CDR3 length: 14 amino acids. CDR3: CASRVGGRNQPQHF. For the CDR3, the DNA is TGTGCCAGCCGCGTCGGGGGTCGCAATCAGCCCCAGCATTTT.

The chain uses TRBV4-1 and TRBJ2-1; D is possibly TRBD2 (5 bases). The CDR3 is made up of 16 amino acids. The germline V gene has CDR1 MGHRA and CDR2 YSYEKL. V dropped 3 bases and J dropped 0 bases, with 12 bases sitting between them. In DNA, the CDR3 is TGCGCCAGCAGCCAGAGGGAACGGAGCTCCTACAATGAGCAGTTCTTC. Amino acid sequence: CASSQRERSSYNEQFF.

This chain connects TRBV15 to TRBJ2-1; 14 bases align to TRBD2. CDR3 length: 16 residues. Germline V lookup: CDR1 LNHNV, CDR2 YYDKDF (reference sequence). The junction had 5 bases not matched to a gene; V was cut back by 3 bases and J by 7 bases. CDR3 protein: CATSRGLAGVENEQFF. For the CDR3, the DNA is TGTGCCACCAGCAGGGGACTAGCGGGAGTGGAGAATGAGCAGTTCTTC.

The genes are TRBV11-2 and TRBJ2-5, with D tentatively TRBD1 (6 bases). CDR1 and CDR2 from the germline V gene are SGHAT and FQNNGV. CDR3 length equals 17 residues. The V end was cut by 5 bases, the J end by 4 bases, with 23 bases between. The CDR3 protein is CASSTDGTLFLAETQYF. In DNA form, the CDR3 reads TGTGCCAGCAGCACCGATGGGACATTGTTTTTAGCAGAGACCCAGTACTTC.

The chain joins TRBV28 to TRBJ2-7; D perhaps matches TRBD2 (6 bases). Deletions cut 7 bases from V and 0 bases from J, with 19 bases between. Per germline, CDR1 MDHEN and CDR2 SYDVKM. CDR3 length: 16 residues. In nucleotides, the CDR3 is TGTGCCAGCACCGGGGGAGGCCAGGGCGGCTCCTACGAGCAGTACTTC. Translation gives CASTGGGQGGSYEQYF. The variable domain in full, completed from reference TRBV28 and TRBJ2-7, reads DVKVTQSSRYLVKRTGEKVFLECVQDMDHENMFWYRQDPGLGLRLIYFSYDVKMKEKGDIPEGYSVSREKKERFSLILESASTNQTSMYLCASTGGGQGGSYEQYFGPGTRLTVT.

The gene calls are TRBV27 and TRBJ2-2, with 9 bases identical to TRBD1. The germline V gene has CDR1 MNHEY and CDR2 SMNVEV (reference sequence). This CDR3 comprises 14 residues. V shed 6 bases and J 6 bases; nucleotides not matched to a gene: 5. The CDR3 DNA reads TGTGCCAGCAGGGACAGGGGCCCCCCCGGGGAGCTGTTTTTT. Translating gives CASRDRGPPGELFF.